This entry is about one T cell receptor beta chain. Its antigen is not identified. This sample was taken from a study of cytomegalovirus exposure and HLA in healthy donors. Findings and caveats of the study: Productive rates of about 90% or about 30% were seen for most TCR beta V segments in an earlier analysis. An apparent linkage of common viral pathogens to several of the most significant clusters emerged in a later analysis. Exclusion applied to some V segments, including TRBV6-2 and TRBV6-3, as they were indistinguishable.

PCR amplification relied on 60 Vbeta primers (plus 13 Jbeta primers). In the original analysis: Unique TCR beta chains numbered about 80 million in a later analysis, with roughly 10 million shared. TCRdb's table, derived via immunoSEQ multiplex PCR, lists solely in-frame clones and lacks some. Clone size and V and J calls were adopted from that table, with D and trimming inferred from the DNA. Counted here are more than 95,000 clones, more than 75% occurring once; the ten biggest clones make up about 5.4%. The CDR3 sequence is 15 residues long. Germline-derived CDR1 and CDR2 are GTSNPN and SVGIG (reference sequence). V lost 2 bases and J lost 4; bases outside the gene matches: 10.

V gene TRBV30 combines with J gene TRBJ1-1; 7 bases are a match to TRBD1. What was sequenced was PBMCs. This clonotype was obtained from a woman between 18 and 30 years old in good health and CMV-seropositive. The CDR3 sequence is CAWSLQSQGSTEAFF. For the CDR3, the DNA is TGTGCCTGGAGTCTACAGTCACAGGGGAGCACTGAAGCTTTCTTT.